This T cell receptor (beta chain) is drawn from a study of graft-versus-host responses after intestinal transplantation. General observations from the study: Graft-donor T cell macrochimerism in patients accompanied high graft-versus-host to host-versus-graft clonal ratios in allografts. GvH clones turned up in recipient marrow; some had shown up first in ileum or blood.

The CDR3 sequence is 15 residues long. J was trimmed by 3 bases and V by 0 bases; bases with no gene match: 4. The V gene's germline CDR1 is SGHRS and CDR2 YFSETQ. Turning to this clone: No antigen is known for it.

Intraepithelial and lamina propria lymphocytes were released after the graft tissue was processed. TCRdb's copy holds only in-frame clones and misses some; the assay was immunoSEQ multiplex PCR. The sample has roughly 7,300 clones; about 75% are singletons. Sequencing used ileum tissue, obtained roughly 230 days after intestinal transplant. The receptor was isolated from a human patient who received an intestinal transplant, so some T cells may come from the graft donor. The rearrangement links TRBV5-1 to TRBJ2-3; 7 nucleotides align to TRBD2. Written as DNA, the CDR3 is TGCGCCAGCAGCTTGGGAAGCGGGGCGACAGATACGCAGTATTTT. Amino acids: CASSLGSGATDTQYF.